What follows describes a single TCR beta chain. Antigen: not known. V lost 0 bases to trimming and J lost 0 bases, with 24 bases between them. Germline V gene lookup returns CDR1 MGHRA and CDR2 YSYEKL. The CDR3 is 20 amino acids. The source of the sample is a study of T cell repertoires in cytomegalovirus infection. Study in general: Evidence of both CMV infection and a matching HLA type came from public TCR beta signatures. Study conclusions and caveats: Frequencies of public TCR beta families were cumulated, and this identified carriers of CMV plus the relevant HLA. There were HLA-C-restricted CMV-specific TCR beta clonotypes dominating the ex vivo response.

TCRdb re-derived calls from the reads in MiXCR, one entry per CDR3 protein. The repertoire holds 640,000 or so distinct CDR3 sequences, about 33% seen once, with 15% to 20% in the top ten. The origin of this receptor is a human donor in good health (CMV status not recorded). Some clones in this sample may be carry-over from other donors' samples. The V gene is TRBV4-1, the J gene TRBJ2-7, with D possibly matching TRBD2 (5 bases). This specimen was cultured PBMCs, taken from culture after CMV antigen stimulation. Here the CDR3 DNA reads TGCGCCAGCAGCCAAGAATCTCGGGCGGGTTTTAGCCGGAGCTCCTACGAGCAGTACTTC. Its protein product is CASSQESRAGFSRSSYEQYF.